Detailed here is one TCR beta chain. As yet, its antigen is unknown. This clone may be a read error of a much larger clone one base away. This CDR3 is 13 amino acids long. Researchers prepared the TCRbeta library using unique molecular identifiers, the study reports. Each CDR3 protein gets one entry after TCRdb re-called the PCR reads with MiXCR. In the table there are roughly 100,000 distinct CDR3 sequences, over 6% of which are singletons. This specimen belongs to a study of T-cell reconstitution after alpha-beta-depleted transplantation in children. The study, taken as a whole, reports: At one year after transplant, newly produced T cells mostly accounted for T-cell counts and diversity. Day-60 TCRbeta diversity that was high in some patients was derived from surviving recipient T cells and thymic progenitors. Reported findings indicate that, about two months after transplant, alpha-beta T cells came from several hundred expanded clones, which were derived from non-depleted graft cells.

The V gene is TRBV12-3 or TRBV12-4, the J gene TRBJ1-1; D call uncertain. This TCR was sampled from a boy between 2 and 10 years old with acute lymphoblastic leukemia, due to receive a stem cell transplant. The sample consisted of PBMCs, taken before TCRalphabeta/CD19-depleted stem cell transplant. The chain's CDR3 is CDSSITGFSEAFF. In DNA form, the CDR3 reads TGTGACAGCAGTATAACGGGGTTCTCTGAAGCTTTCTTT.